This TCR beta chain came from a study of blood T cell repertoires in COVID-19. Study as a whole: Material from acute and convalescent COVID-19 was sourced from the United States, Italy and Spain. PBMCs, B-cell-depleted T cells, or T cells provided the cDNA or gDNA that made up the material.

Per the original methods: Estimates of nucleated cell counts were drawn from the amplification of reference gene primers. TCRdb keeps only in-frame clones here, not all; method: immunoSEQ multiplex PCR. The D gene and trimming were derived from the DNA, and the V and J assignments and clone size from that table. This table has roughly 70,000 clones, 75% to 95% appearing once. There are 17 residues in the CDR3. Sequencing input: peripheral blood. This receptor was identified in a human donor with active COVID-19. The donor label of this sample is uncertain. The chain has TRBV1 and TRBJ2-1; the D segment call TRBD2 is taken from the table without a DNA check. TRBV1 is classified as a pseudogene. The chain's CDR3 is CTSSQDGTSGRYGEQFF. CDR3 in DNA: TGCACCAGCAGCCAAGATGGGACTAGCGGGAGATATGGTGAGCAGTTCTTC.